The 21 T cell receptor beta chains listed next were all sequenced from one sample in a study of T cells in Graves' hyperthyroidism and ophthalmopathy. What was amplified from RNA transcripts were TCR beta CDR3 regions. A first-round RT-PCR of the TCR CDR3 used the HTBI primer set. TCRdb analysed the multiplex PCR reads with MiXCR anew, one entry per CDR3 protein. The sample lists roughly 280,000 distinct CDR3 sequences; about a sixth were seen once. The sequenced sample consisted of blood. The receptor source for this set is an older woman with Graves' ophthalmopathy.

This clonotype has only a few counts. The V gene is TRBV4-3, the J gene TRBJ2-6; D possibly matches TRBD1 or TRBD2 (5 bases each). This CDR3 has 16 amino acids. V shed 0 bases and J shed 4 bases, with 10 bases lying between them. Germline V CDR1 and CDR2: LGHNA, YSLEER. The DNA for the CDR3 is TGCGCCAGCAGCCAAGATACCGGGGCCGGGGCCAACGTCCTGACTTTC. Amino acid sequence: CASSQDTGAGANVLTF.

This clonotype has a count of ten or more. The chain links TRBV28 to TRBJ2-1, with 11 bases that match TRBD2. Per germline, CDR1 MDHEN and CDR2 SYDVKM. This CDR3 region has 16 residues. Trimming removed 5 bases from V and 3 bases from J; junction bases left unmatched: 6. This CDR3 reads CASSHIAGGVYNEQFF. The CDR3 nucleotides are TGTGCCAGCAGTCATATAGCGGGAGGGGTCTACAATGAGCAGTTCTTC.

The table lists this clonotype with a few counts. This chain connects TRBV19 to TRBJ1-2, with D perhaps TRBD1 (5 bases). Between the trimmed V and J ends, which lost 4 bases and 4 bases, there was a span of 13 bases. This CDR3 is 14 amino acids long. CDR1 is LNHDA, CDR2 SQIVND, per germline (reference sequence). The CDR3 DNA reads TGTGCCAGTAGTACCGGGACTCAACCCTATGGCTACACCTTC. It codes for CASSTGTQPYGYTF.

This chain connects TRBV7-2 to TRBJ2-7, with D maybe TRBD2 (5 bases). Germline assignment: CDR1 SGHTA and CDR2 FQGNSA. The CDR3 has 12 amino acids. Trimming took off 7 bases at V and 3 bases at J, with 10 bases between the two ends. The CDR3 nucleotides are TGTGCCAGCATGGTAGGGAGCTACGAGCAGTACTTC. This sequence encodes CASMVGSYEQYF. The whole variable domain, filled in from reference TRBV7-2 and TRBJ2-7, reads GAGVSQSPSNKVTEKGKDVELRCDPISGHTALYWYRQSLGQGLEFLIYFQGNSAPDKSGLPSDRFSAERTGGSVSTLTIQRTQQEDSAVYLCASMVGSYEQYFGPGTRLTVT.

Regarding this clonotype: A read error may explain this, as a much larger clone is one base away. The gene calls are TRBV28 and TRBJ2-1; D remains ambiguous. The J call is doubtful: the DNA matches TRBJ2-7 better. CDR1 is MDHEN, CDR2 SYDVKM, per germline. This CDR3 is 17 amino acids long. CDR3 DNA: TGTGCCAGCAGTTACTCTTTTAATCGGGCGGCCTACAATGAGCAGTACTTC. Its protein is CASSYSFNRAAYNEQYF.

This clonotype occurred many times. The chain uses TRBV20-1 and TRBJ1-2; D unclear. The CDR3 totals 14 residues. CDR1 and CDR2 from the germline V gene are DFQATT and SNEGSKA (reference sequence). Trimming took off 0 bases at V and 3 bases at J, with 11 bases between the two ends. The CDR3 sequence is CSARDQFGDYGYTF. The CDR3, as DNA: TGCAGTGCTAGAGATCAGTTCGGCGACTATGGCTACACCTTC.

This clonotype was counted ten times or more. The chain is built from TRBV28 and TRBJ1-2, with 8 bases lining up with TRBD1. The germline V gene has CDR1 MDHEN and CDR2 SYDVKM. The CDR3 consists of 17 residues. V trimming: 5 bases; J trimming: 7 bases; junction bases outside the gene matches: 18. The CDR3 protein is CASSPGTGGRLGPGYTF. In DNA, the CDR3 is TGTGCCAGCAGTCCAGGGACAGGCGGCCGCCTCGGGCCTGGCTACACCTTC.

This clonotype was recorded at least ten times. The chain joins TRBV28 to TRBJ1-4, with 8 positions matching TRBD1. CDR3 length equals 17 residues. CDR1 and CDR2 (germline): MDHEN, SYDVKM. Unmatched junction bases numbered 10, after V lost 3 bases and J lost 4 bases. CDR3 in DNA: TGTGCCAGCAGTTTTCCAGGGGGCGCGACCCTTAATGAAAAACTGTTTTTT. Its protein product is CASSFPGGATLNEKLFF.

V and J are TRBV25-1 and TRBJ1-3, with no clear D. The CDR3 length is 13 residues. The V end lost 4 bases, the J end lost 2 bases, and 6 bases lay between the germline ends. Per germline, CDR1 MGHDK and CDR2 SYGVNS. The CDR3 sequence: CASSVAAGNTIYF. Here the CDR3 DNA reads TGTGCCAGCAGTGTGGCAGCTGGAAACACCATATATTTT.

The chain joins TRBV5-1 to TRBJ2-1; D gene unclear. Germline assignment: CDR1 SGHRS and CDR2 YFSETQ. CDR3 length: 13 amino acids. V lost 2 bases and J 7 bases, leaving 10 bases between the germline ends. The CDR3 DNA reads as TGCGCCAGCAGCTTTACGGGTGTTAATGAGCAGTTCTTC. Protein product: CASSFTGVNEQFF. The variable domain in full, completed from reference TRBV5-1 and TRBJ2-1, reads KAGVTQTPRYLIKTRGQQVTLSCSPISGHRSVSWYQQTPGQGLQFLFEYFSETQRNKGNFPGRFSGRQFSNSRSEMNVSTLELGDSALYLCASSFTGVNEQFFGPGTRLTVL.

There are many counts of this clonotype. This rearrangement joins TRBV7-9 to TRBJ1-6; D not resolved. This CDR3 is built from 15 residues. Per the germline V gene, CDR1 is SEHNR and CDR2 is FQNEAQ (reference sequence). The V end was cut by 5 bases, the J end by 7 bases, with 15 bases between. The CDR3 loop is CASSPGRSGNSPLHF. The CDR3 nucleotides are TGTGCCAGCAGCCCTGGGAGATCGGGCAATTCACCCCTCCACTTT.

The J gene is TRBJ2-7, the V gene TRBV5-1; D is ambiguous. Germline values: CDR1 SGHRS, CDR2 YFSETQ. Trimming removed 4 bases from V and 5 bases from J, with 10 bases in between. The CDR3 contains 12 residues. The CDR3 coding sequence is TGCGCCAGCAGCGTCGCGGCAAACGAGCAGTACTTC. This codes for CASSVAANEQYF.

A few counts support this clonotype. The chain has TRBV4-1 and TRBJ2-7; TRBD2 is a possible D gene (6 bases). Trimming left V 0 bases short and J 5 bases short, with 8 bases between. The CDR3 has 13 residues. Germline V gene sequence: CDR1 MGHRA, CDR2 YSYEKL. The CDR3 spells CASSQDPGDEQYF. The DNA for the CDR3 is TGCGCCAGCAGCCAAGATCCGGGGGACGAGCAGTACTTC.

This clonotype occurred many times. CDR3 nucleotide sequence: TGCAGTGCTTCAAAGCGGGAGTACACAGATACGCAGTATTTT. It codes for CSASKREYTDTQYF. The chain recombines TRBV20-1 with TRBJ2-3; 8 positions match TRBD2. Germline assignment: CDR1 DFQATT and CDR2 SNEGSKA (reference sequence). The CDR3 length is 14 residues. Trimming at V came to 5 bases and at J to 2 bases, leaving 6 bases not matched to a gene.

This clonotype occurred many times. The rearrangement uses TRBV2 and TRBJ1-2, with a tentative D call TRBD1 (5 bases). Germline CDR1 reads SNHLY; CDR2 reads FYNNEI. This CDR3 contains 15 residues. V lost 4 bases, J lost 0 bases, and 12 bases lay in between. This CDR3 reads CASSGGADPNYGYTF. In DNA form, the CDR3 reads TGTGCCAGCAGTGGAGGGGCAGACCCTAACTATGGCTACACCTTC.

The chain combines TRBV5-1 with TRBJ2-4, with 9 bases matching TRBD2. After removal of 2 bases from V and 6 bases from J, the junction contained 6 bases not matched to a gene. This CDR3 has 15 amino acids. Germline V gene sequence: CDR1 SGHRS, CDR2 YFSETQ. This CDR3 reads CASSLSGGGGNIQYF. The CDR3 region has the DNA TGCGCCAGCAGCTTAAGTGGCGGGGGGGGAAACATTCAGTACTTC.

This clonotype was picked up many times. DNA of the CDR3: TGTGCCAGCAGCCAACCGCGGACAGGGCTATACGAGCAGTACTTC. This sequence encodes CASSQPRTGLYEQYF. The rearrangement uses TRBV3-1 and TRBJ2-7, with 8 nucleotides matching TRBD1. Germline CDR1 and CDR2: LGHDT and YNNKEL (reference sequence). There are 15 residues in the CDR3. The junction had 7 bases not matched to a gene; V was cut back by 2 bases and J by 4 bases.

The V and J genes are TRBV5-1 and TRBJ1-4; 12 bases are a match to TRBD1. Germline V gene lookup returns CDR1 SGHRS and CDR2 YFSETQ. V lost 1 base and J lost 7; bases outside the gene matches: 5. The CDR3 has 16 residues. As DNA, the CDR3 is TGCGCCAGCAGCTTGTTGGGACAGGGGGCGGTTGAAAAACTGTTTTTT. This codes for CASSLLGQGAVEKLFF.

The chain has TRBV20-1 and TRBJ2-3; 13 bases map to TRBD2. V was clipped by 4 bases and J by 4 bases; unmatched bases: 11. This CDR3 comprises 17 residues. Germline V gives CDR1 DFQATT, CDR2 SNEGSKA (reference sequence). The CDR3 loop reads CSAKGLAGVGYADTQYF. The CDR3, as DNA: TGCAGTGCTAAAGGACTAGCGGGAGTAGGTTATGCAGATACGCAGTATTTT.

A word on this clonotype: A much larger clonotype is one base distant, so this may be a read error. The genes are TRBV6-1 and TRBJ2-1; D unclear. The V and J ends lost 4 bases and 10 bases respectively, with 17 bases between them. This CDR3 contains 14 residues. Germline CDR1 and CDR2: MNHNS and SASEGT. CDR3 sequence (DNA): TGTGCCAGCAGTGCAGCGATCGGAACGCTAGAGCAGTTCTTC. Its protein is CASSAAIGTLEQFF.

This clonotype showed up many times. The chain couples TRBV7-8 to TRBJ1-1, with D tentatively TRBD1 (6 bases). The CDR3 extends over 14 amino acids. Germline CDR1 reads SGHVS; CDR2 reads FQNEAQ. V was shortened by 0 bases and J by 10 bases, with 15 bases between the two germline ends. The CDR3 nucleotides read TGTGCCAGCAGCTTAGCAGGGACACCCTGGGGAGCTTTCTTT. Its translation is CASSLAGTPWGAFF.